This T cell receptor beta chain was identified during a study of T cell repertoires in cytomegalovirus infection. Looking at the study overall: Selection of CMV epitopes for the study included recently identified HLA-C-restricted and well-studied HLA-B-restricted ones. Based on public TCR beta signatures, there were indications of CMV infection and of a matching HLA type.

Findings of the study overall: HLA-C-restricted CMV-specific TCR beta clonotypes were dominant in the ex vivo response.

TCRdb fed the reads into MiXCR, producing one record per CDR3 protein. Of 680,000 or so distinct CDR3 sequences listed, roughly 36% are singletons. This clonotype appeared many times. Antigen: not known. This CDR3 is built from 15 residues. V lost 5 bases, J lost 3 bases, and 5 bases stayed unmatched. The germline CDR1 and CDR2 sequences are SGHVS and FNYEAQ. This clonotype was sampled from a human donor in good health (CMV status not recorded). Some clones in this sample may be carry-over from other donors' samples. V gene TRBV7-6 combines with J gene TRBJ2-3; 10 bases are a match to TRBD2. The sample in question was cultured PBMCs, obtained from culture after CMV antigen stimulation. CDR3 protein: CASSRGLAETDTQYF. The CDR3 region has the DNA TGTGCCAGCAGCCGTGGACTAGCGGAAACAGATACGCAGTATTTT.